This TCR beta chain was captured by sequencing in a study of T cell changes during pregnancy in multiple sclerosis. Germline V lookup: CDR1 ENHRY, CDR2 SYGVKD. V lost 0 bases, J lost 10 bases, and 8 bases stayed unmatched. This CDR3 has 16 residues. Using immunoSEQ multiplex PCR, the repertoire was profiled, and TCRdb retains in-frame clones only, with some absent. The table has approximately 53,000 clones, 85% to 90% seen once. This TCR was sampled from a female donor in good health, enrolled as a control in a pregnancy study. This specimen consisted of peripheral blood, obtained after pregnancy. The chain couples TRBV10-3 to TRBJ1-5, with TRBD1 identical over 11 bases. The CDR3 spells CAISESGTGGKEPQHF. In nucleotides, the CDR3 is TGTGCCATCAGTGAGTCGGGGACAGGGGGTAAAGAACCCCAGCATTTT.